This is a list of T cell receptor beta chains from one sample in a study of T cells in Graves' hyperthyroidism and ophthalmopathy. TCRdb fed the multiplex PCR reads into MiXCR, producing one record per CDR3 protein. The table shows around 720,000 distinct CDR3 sequences, with 30% to 40% occurring only once. The specimen was blood. The source of these receptors is a woman in her 40s with Graves' hyperthyroidism. Both conserved end residues are part of each CDR3. A D gene is named only where the DNA matches it firmly. Clone size is shown for a subset of rows, as once, few, many or a class of expanded clone.

clone_size,v_call,d_call,j_call,cdr3_nt,cdr3_aa
few,TRBV4-1,TRBD1,TRBJ2-5,TGCGCCAGCAGCCAAGACGCCTACAGGGGATACCAAGAGACCCAGTACTTC,CASSQDAYRGYQETQYF
many,TRBV7-2,.,TRBJ1-5,TGTGCCAGCAGCCTGAAATATGACGGGCAGCCCCAGCATTTT,CASSLKYDGQPQHF
many,TRBV19,.,TRBJ1-1,TGTGCCAGTAGTAAGGGTGGGTGGTTCACTGAAGCTTTCTTT,CASSKGGWFTEAFF
.,TRBV15,TRBD2,TRBJ2-2,TGTGCCACCAGCAGCGACGGGGGGACCGGGGAGCTGTTTTTT,CATSSDGGTGELFF
.,TRBV24-1,TRBD2,TRBJ2-5,TGTGCCACCAGTGATTCTTGGAGCGGGAGGACCCAGTACTTC,CATSDSWSGRTQYF
many,TRBV12-3/TRBV12-4,.,TRBJ2-2,TGTGCCAGCAGTTTTCTGTGGTACACCGGGGAGCTGTTTTTT,CASSFLWYTGELFF
few,TRBV7-2,TRBD1,TRBJ2-7,TGTGCCAGCAGCTTATCGGGACAGGGGGCAGAAGAGCAGTACTTC,CASSLSGQGAEEQYF
few,TRBV4-3,.,TRBJ1-1,TGCGCCAGCAGCCCCTTCGCCGGGACGGAGGTAGCTTTCTTT,CASSPFAGTEVAFF
.,TRBV4-3,.,TRBJ1-2,TGCGCCAGCAGCCAAGATATGGTGGGTGGCTACACCTTC,CASSQDMVGGYTF
.,TRBV7-2,TRBD1,TRBJ1-2,TGTGCCAGCAGCTTACAGGGGGCGAGGGGCACCTTC,CASSLQGARGTF
few,TRBV6-5,.,TRBJ1-5,TGTGCCAGCAGTTACTTTGGCGGTTCGGATCAGCCCCAGCATTTT,CASSYFGGSDQPQHF
.,TRBV10-3,.,TRBJ2-2,.,CAISDPSQANVLTFGAGTGELFF
.,TRBV5-8,TRBD1,TRBJ1-5,TGTGCCAGCAGCAGACGGACAGGGGCCACTCAGCCCCAGCATTTT,CASSRRTGATQPQHF